This T cell receptor beta chain was observed in a study of spatial heterogeneity in lung cancer. General study results and limits: Estimation of coverage gave values of approximately 7.1% for alpha and approximately 13% for beta chains in tumor T cells. How many expanded intratumoral alpha and beta TCRs were present tracked the tumor mutation count, which was a count of nonsynonymous mutations.

CDR3 length: 14 residues. V lost 4 bases, J lost 1 base, and 11 bases lay in between. Germline assignment: CDR1 SGHTS and CDR2 YDEGEE. This clonotype was seen ten or more times. The antigen is undetermined. TCR cDNA molecules were tagged individually, and each one carried a unique molecular identifier. TCRdb analysed the 5' RACE reads with MiXCR anew, one entry per CDR3 protein. The sample lists about 9,600 distinct CDR3 sequences, roughly 6.8% seen once, with roughly 30% in the top ten. This sample's time point: sample taken at primary tumor resection. Samples came from 60 to 75 TRACERx patients with untreated early-stage lung cancer. The study sequenced unsorted whole RNA from tumor, nontumor lung or frozen PBMC.

The chain uses TRBV5-8 and TRBJ1-1; D gene unclear. This receptor was identified in a male donor with early-stage non-small cell lung cancer. The specimen was lung tumor tissue, collected at surgery. The CDR3 coding sequence is TGTGCCAGCAGCAACGGGTTAACGAACACTGAAGCTTTCTTT. It translates to CASSNGLTNTEAFF.